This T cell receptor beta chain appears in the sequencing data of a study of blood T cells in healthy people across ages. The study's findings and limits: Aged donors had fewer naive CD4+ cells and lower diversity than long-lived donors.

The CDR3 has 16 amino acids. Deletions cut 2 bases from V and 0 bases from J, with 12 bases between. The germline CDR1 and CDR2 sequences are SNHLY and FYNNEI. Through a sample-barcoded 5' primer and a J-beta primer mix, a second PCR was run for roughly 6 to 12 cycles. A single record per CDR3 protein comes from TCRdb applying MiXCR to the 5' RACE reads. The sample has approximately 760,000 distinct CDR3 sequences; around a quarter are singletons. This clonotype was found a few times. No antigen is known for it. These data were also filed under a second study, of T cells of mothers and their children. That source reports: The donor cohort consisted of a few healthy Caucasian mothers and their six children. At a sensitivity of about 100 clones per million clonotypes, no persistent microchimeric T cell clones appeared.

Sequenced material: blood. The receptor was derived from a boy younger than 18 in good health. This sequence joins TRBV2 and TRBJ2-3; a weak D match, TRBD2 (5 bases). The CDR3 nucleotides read TGTGCCAGCAGTGAACTGGACTTCTCTAGCACAGATACGCAGTATTTT. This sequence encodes CASSELDFSSTDTQYF.